This T cell receptor beta chain was captured by sequencing in a study of response to subunit inactivated influenza vaccine. There are a few counts of this clonotype. Its target is not known. TCRdb independently ran MiXCR on the RT-PCR reads; one entry per CDR3 protein. The sample contains roughly 650,000 distinct CDR3 sequences, about 15% of which appear only once. Study-wide findings and caveats: The authors suggested that few new T cells are recruited per seasonal influenza vaccination.

V was shortened by 2 bases and J by 3 bases, with 16 bases between the two germline ends. This CDR3 region has 15 residues. Per germline, CDR1 DFQATT and CDR2 SNEGSKA (reference sequence). The chain joins TRBV20-1 to TRBJ2-5; D may correspond to TRBD1 or TRBD2 (5 bases each). Sample: PBMCs from blood, taken roughly 13 days after vaccination. The receptor was derived from a middle-aged man who received an inactivated influenza vaccine. CDR3: CSARPPGRKEETQYF. The CDR3 DNA reads TGCAGTGCTAGACCCCCGGGACGGAAGGAAGAGACCCAGTACTTC.